The entry below describes one T cell receptor beta chain. This record comes from a study of blood T cell repertoires in COVID-19. Background on the study: The samples span acute and convalescent COVID-19 from the United States, Italy and Spain.

In the original processing: Amplification with reference gene primers provided the estimates of nucleated cell counts. The protocol was immunoSEQ multiplex PCR, while the TCRdb copy is restricted to in-frame clones and leaves out a portion. The V and J calls and the clone size are those of that table, but D and trimming were determined from the DNA. The sample shows a few hundred thousand clones, about 88% of them seen only once. The CDR3 has 14 amino acids. The J segment lost 6 bases and the V segment lost 5 bases, leaving 7 bases of the junction unmatched. Germline loops: CDR1 SGHTA, CDR2 FQGNSA. The sequenced sample was peripheral blood. The chain is built from TRBV7-2 and TRBJ2-7, with 10 bases identical to TRBD1. The source of this sequence is a woman aged 65 to 85 with COVID-19, enrolled during active disease. In nucleotides, the CDR3 is TGTGCCAGCAGCGAATACCGGGACAGGGGCGAGCAGTACTTC. Protein product: CASSEYRDRGEQYF.